This TCR beta chain was sequenced in a study of T cell responses to AZD1222 COVID-19 vaccine. The CDR3 runs to 16 residues. The germline V gene has CDR1 MDHEN and CDR2 SYDVKM. Trimming took off 5 bases at V and 1 base at J, with 17 bases between the two ends. Generated by immunoSEQ multiplex PCR, the TCRdb table keeps only in-frame clones and is missing some. This sample has approximately 99,000 clones, with 80% to 95% found just once. Sequencing was performed on peripheral blood, taken 28 days after the second AZD1222 dose. V and J are TRBV28 and TRBJ1-1, with D perhaps TRBD1 (5 bases). This TCR was sampled from an adult who received the AZD1222 COVID-19 vaccine. The CDR3 is CASSQRQSGWNTEAFF. The CDR3 DNA sequence: TGTGCCAGCAGTCAGCGACAGTCCGGCTGGAACACTGAAGCTTTCTTT.